What follows are 10 T cell receptor beta chains derived from one specimen sequenced in a study of shared T cell receptors in the human thymus. Generated by immunoSEQ multiplex PCR, the TCRdb table keeps only in-frame clones and is missing some. The sample gives about 660,000 clones, approximately 87% of which show up once; 0.008% to 0.011% is in the top ten. The same data also went into a second study, on human thymus T cells.

Sequencing was performed on thymocytes. These receptors were collected from a boy younger than two with a congenital heart defect.

The V call is TRBV11-2, the J call TRBJ2-2; D ambiguous. There are 14 residues in the CDR3. Trimming cost V 6 bases and J 5 bases, with 13 bases left between them. Per germline, CDR1 SGHAT and CDR2 FQNNGV. The CDR3 reads CASRSVFDTGELFF. In nucleotides, the CDR3 is TGTGCCAGCAGAAGCGTCTTTGATACCGGGGAGCTGTTTTTT.

In DNA, the CDR3 is TGCGCCAGCAGCTCCGGCAGCGGGAGAGGCCTAAATGAGCAGTTCTTC. This translates into CASSSGSGRGLNEQFF. This chain joins TRBV5-1 and TRBJ2-1, with TRBD2 matching over 8 bases. Germline V gives CDR1 SGHRS, CDR2 YFSETQ. V lost 3 bases and J lost 7; bases outside the gene matches: 12. The CDR3 is made up of 16 amino acids.

The chain uses TRBV4-3 and TRBJ2-7; a weak D match, TRBD2 (5 bases). Germline V lookup: CDR1 LGHNA, CDR2 YSLEER. The CDR3 is 15 amino acids. The V end lost 8 bases, the J end lost 2 bases, and 19 bases lay between the germline ends. As DNA, the CDR3 is TGCGCCAGCCGGCGGGCGGCTAGCCCTACCTACGAGCAGTACTTC. This gives the protein CASRRAASPTYEQYF.

The rearrangement links TRBV11-2 to TRBJ1-1; D not resolved. CDR3 size: 13 residues. Germline assignment: CDR1 SGHAT and CDR2 FQNNGV. Trimming cost V 1 base and J 5 bases, with 8 bases left between them. CDR3 sequence (DNA): TGTGCCAGCAGCTTAGGCACGGTGACTGAAGCTTTCTTT. Amino acid sequence: CASSLGTVTEAFF.

The genes are TRBV27 and TRBJ2-5; D may be TRBD1 (5 bases). Germline loops: CDR1 MNHEY, CDR2 SMNVEV (reference sequence). The CDR3 runs to 13 residues. The V end was cut by 8 bases, the J end by 9 bases, with 19 bases between. Written as DNA, the CDR3 is TGTGCCAGCGGAGACAGCCCTTATGGTCCCCAGTACTTC. It codes for CASGDSPYGPQYF.

V is TRBV4-2 and J is TRBJ2-5, with 9 bases aligning to TRBD2. Per the germline V gene, CDR1 is LGHNA and CDR2 is YNFKEQ. V dropped 3 bases and J dropped 5; count of bases not matched to a gene: 10. CDR3 length equals 16 residues. The CDR3 loop reads CASSQEGGLAGETQYF. CDR3 nucleotide sequence: TGTGCCAGCAGCCAGGAGGGGGGACTAGCAGGGGAGACCCAGTACTTC.

V is TRBV27 and J is TRBJ2-7; a possible D gene is TRBD1 (6 bases). Trimming pared 4 bases from V and 6 bases from J, leaving 16 bases between. The CDR3 is made up of 14 amino acids. Germline V lookup: CDR1 MNHEY, CDR2 SMNVEV (reference sequence). This chain's CDR3 is CASSSHRVHCEQYF. As DNA, the CDR3 is TGTGCCAGCAGTTCACACAGGGTCCACTGCGAGCAGTACTTC.

The chain links TRBV11-2 to TRBJ2-3; 8 bases map to TRBD2. With V trimmed by 0 bases and J by 4 bases, 18 bases remained unmatched. This CDR3 spans 20 amino acids. CDR1 and CDR2 (germline): SGHAT, FQNNGV. Here the CDR3 DNA reads TGTGCCAGCAGCTTAGACACCAGGCGGGTAGCGGGATACCCCCCAGATACGCAGTATTTT. Translating gives CASSLDTRRVAGYPPDTQYF.

The chain has TRBV19 and TRBJ2-5, with 8 nucleotides matching TRBD2. With 9 bases clipped from V and 5 bases from J, the junction kept 5 bases outside the gene matches. In germline, CDR1 is LNHDA, CDR2 SQIVND (reference sequence). This CDR3 has 12 amino acids. This CDR3 reads CASGGGGETQYF. DNA of the CDR3: TGTGCCAGCGGGGGCGGGGGGGAGACCCAGTACTTC.

This chain joins TRBV2 and TRBJ1-4, with 8 bases fitting TRBD1. The CDR3 runs to 16 residues. V lost 3 bases and J lost 8; bases outside the gene matches: 11. Germline loops: CDR1 SNHLY, CDR2 FYNNEI. CDR3 in amino acids: CASSDTDRESREKLFF. The CDR3 nucleotides are TGTGCCAGCAGTGATACGGACAGGGAATCGCGGGAAAAACTGTTTTTT.